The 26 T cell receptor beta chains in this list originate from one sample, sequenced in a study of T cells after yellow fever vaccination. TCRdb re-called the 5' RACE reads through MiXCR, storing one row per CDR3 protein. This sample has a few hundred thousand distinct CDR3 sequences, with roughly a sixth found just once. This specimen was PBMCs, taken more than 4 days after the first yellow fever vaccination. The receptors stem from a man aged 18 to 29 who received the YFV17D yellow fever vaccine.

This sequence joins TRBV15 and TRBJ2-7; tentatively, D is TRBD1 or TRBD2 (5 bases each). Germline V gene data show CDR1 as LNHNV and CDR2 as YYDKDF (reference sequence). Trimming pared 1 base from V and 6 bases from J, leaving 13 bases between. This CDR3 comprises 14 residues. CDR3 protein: CATSRGGDSSEQYF. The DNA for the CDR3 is TGTGCCACCAGCAGAGGAGGGGATAGCTCCGAGCAGTACTTC. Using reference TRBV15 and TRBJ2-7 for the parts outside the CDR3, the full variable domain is DAMVIQNPRYQVTQFGKPVTLSCSQTLNHNVMYWYQQKSSQAPKLLFHYYDKDFNNEADTPDNFQSRRPNTSFCFLDIRSPGLGDTAMYLCATSRGGDSSEQYFGPGTRLTVT.

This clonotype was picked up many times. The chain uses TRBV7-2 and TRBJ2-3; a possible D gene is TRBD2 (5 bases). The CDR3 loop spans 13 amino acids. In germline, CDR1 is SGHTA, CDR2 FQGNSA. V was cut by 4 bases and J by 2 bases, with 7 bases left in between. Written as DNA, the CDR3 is TGTGCCAGCAGCTCCGGGGTCACAGATACGCAGTATTTT. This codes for CASSSGVTDTQYF.

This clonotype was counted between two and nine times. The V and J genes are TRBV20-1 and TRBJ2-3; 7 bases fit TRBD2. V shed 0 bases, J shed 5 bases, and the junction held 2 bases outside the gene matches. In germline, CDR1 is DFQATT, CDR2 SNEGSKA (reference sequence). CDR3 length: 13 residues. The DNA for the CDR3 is TGCAGTGCTAGAGAGTGGACTAGAGATACGCAGTATTTT. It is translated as CSAREWTRDTQYF.

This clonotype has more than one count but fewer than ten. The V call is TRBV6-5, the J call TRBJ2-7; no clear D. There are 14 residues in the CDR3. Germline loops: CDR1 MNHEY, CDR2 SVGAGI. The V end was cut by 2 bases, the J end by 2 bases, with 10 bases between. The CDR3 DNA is TGTGCCAGCAGTTACGAGAATTACCCCTACGAGCAGTACTTC. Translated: CASSYENYPYEQYF.

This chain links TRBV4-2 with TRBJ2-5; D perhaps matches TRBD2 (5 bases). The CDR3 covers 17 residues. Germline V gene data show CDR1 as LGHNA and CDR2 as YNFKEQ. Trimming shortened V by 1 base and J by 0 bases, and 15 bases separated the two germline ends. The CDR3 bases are TGTGCCAGCAGCCAAGTACTAGTGGTCGAGTACCAAGAGACCCAGTACTTC. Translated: CASSQVLVVEYQETQYF.

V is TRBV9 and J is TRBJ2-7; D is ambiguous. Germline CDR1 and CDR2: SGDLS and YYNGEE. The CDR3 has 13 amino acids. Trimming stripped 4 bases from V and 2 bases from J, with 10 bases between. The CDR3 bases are TGTGCCAGCAGCCCGAGTACGACCTACGAGCAGTACTTC. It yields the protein CASSPSTTYEQYF. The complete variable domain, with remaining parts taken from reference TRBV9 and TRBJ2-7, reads DSGVTQTPKHLITATGQRVTLRCSPRSGDLSVYWYQQSLDQGLQFLIQYYNGEERAKGNILERFSAQQFPDLHSELNLSSLELGDSALYFCASSPSTTYEQYFGPGTRLTVT.

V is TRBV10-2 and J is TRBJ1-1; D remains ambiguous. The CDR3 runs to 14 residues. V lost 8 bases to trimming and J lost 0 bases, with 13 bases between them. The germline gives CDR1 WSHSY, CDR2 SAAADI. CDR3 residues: CASVGQGMNTEAFF. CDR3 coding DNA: TGCGCCAGCGTCGGCCAAGGCATGAACACTGAAGCTTTCTTT.

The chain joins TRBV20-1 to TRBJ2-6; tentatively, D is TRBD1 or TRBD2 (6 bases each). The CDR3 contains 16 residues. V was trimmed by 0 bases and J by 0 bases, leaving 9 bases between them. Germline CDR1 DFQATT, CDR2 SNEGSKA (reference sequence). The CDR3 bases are TGCAGTGCTAGAGACGGGGGCAGCTCTGGGGCCAACGTCCTGACTTTC. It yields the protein CSARDGGSSGANVLTF.

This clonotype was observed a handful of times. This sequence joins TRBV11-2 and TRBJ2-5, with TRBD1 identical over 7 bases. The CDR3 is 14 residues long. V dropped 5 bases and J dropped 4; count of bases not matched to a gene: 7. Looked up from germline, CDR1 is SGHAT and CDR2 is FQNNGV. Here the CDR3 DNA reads TGTGCCAGCAGCCCCAGTGGACAGGTAGAGACCCAGTACTTC. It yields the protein CASSPSGQVETQYF.

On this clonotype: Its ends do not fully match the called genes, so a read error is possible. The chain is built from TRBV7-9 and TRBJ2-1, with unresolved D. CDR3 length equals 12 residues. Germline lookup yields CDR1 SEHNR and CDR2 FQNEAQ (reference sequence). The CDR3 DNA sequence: TGTGCCAGCCACGCGGCTTACAATGGGCAGTTCTTC. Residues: CASHAAYNGQFF. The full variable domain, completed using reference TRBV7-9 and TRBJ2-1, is DTGVSQNPRHKITKRGQNVTFRCDPISEHNRLYWYRQTLGQGPEFLTYFQNEAQLEKSRLLSDRFSAERPKGSFSTLEIQRTEQGDSAMYLCASHAAYNGQFFGPGTRLTVL.

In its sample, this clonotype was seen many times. In DNA, the CDR3 is TGCGCCAGCAGCCCTCATGAAGGGACAGGGATAACTGAAGCTTTCTTT. Translated, it gives CASSPHEGTGITEAFF. The V gene is TRBV4-1, the J gene TRBJ1-1, with 9 bases fitting TRBD1. Germline V CDR1 and CDR2: MGHRA, YSYEKL. The V segment lost 4 bases and the J segment 5 bases; nucleotides outside the gene matches: 11. This CDR3 is built from 16 residues.

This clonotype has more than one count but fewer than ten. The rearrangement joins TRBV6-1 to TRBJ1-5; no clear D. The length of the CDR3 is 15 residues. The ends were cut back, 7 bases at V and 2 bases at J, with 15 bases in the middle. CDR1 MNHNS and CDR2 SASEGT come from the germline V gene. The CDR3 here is CASTQALVGNQPQHF. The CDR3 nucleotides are TGTGCCAGCACTCAGGCTTTGGTTGGCAATCAGCCCCAGCATTTT.

The CDR3 loop reads CASSPLVRGAAGELFF. The DNA of the CDR3 is TGTGCCAGCAGCCCCCTGGTACGGGGGGCCGCCGGGGAGCTGTTTTTT. The rearrangement links TRBV7-9 to TRBJ2-2; D might be TRBD2 (7 bases). The V and J ends lost 5 bases and 6 bases respectively, with 19 bases between them. CDR3 length equals 16 residues. Germline V gene sequence: CDR1 SEHNR, CDR2 FQNEAQ (reference sequence).

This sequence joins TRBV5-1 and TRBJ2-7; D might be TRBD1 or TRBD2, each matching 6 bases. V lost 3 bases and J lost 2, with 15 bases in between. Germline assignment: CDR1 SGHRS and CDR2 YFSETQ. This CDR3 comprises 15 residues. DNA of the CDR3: TGCGCCAGCAGCTCCCAGAGGGGGGCCGCCTACGAGCAGTACTTC. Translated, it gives CASSSQRGAAYEQYF.

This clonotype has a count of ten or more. The CDR3 nucleotides are TGTGCCAGCACCTCAACCGCCAGAGGGGAGACCCAGTACTTC. It codes for CASTSTARGETQYF. This chain connects TRBV7-9 to TRBJ2-5; TRBD2 is a possible D gene (5 bases). V was clipped by 7 bases and J by 5 bases, with 17 bases between them. In germline, CDR1 is SEHNR, CDR2 FQNEAQ (reference sequence). CDR3 length equals 14 residues.

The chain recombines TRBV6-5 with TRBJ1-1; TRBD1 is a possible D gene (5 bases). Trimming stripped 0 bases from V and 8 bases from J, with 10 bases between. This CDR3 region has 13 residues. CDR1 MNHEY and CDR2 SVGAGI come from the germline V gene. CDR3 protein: CASSYSGAREAFF. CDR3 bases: TGTGCCAGCAGTTACTCCGGGGCACGAGAAGCTTTCTTT.

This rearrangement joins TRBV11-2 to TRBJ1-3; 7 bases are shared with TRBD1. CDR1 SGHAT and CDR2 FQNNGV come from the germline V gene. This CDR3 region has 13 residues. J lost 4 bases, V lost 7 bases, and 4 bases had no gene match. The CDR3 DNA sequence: TGTGCCAGCAACCAGGGGGGGGGAAACACCATATATTTT. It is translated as CASNQGGGNTIYF.

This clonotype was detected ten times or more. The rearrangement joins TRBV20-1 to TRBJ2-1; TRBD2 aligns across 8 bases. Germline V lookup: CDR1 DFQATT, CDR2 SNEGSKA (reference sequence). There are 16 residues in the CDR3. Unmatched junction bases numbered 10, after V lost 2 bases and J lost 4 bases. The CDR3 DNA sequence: TGCAGTGCTAGACCGCATACTAGCGGAAGGTACAATGAGCAGTTCTTC. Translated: CSARPHTSGRYNEQFF.

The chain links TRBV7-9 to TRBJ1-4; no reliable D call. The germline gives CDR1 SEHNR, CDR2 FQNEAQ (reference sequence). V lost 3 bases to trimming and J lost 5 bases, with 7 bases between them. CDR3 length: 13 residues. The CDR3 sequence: CASSLSRNEKLFF. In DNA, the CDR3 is TGTGCCAGCAGCTTGAGCAGGAATGAAAAACTGTTTTTT.

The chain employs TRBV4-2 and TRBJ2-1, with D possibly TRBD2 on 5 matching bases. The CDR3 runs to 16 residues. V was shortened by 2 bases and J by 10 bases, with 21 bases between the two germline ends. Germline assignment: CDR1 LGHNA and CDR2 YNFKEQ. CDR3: CASSQNLRPIPGEQFF. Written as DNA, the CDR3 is TGTGCCAGCAGCCAAAACCTGCGTCCGATCCCGGGAGAGCAGTTCTTC.

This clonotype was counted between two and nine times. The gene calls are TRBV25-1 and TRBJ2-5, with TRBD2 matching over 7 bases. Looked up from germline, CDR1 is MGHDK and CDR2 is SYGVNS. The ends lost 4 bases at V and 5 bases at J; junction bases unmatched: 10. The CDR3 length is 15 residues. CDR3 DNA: TGTGCCAGCAGTGCCGGGACTACCTACACGGAGACCCAGTACTTC. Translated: CASSAGTTYTETQYF.

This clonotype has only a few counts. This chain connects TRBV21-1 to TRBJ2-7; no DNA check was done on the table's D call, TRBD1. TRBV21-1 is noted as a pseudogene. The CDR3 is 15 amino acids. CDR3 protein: CASSKIMGTLYEQYV. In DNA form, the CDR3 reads TGTGCCAGCAGCAAAATTATGGGGACCCTCTACGAGCAGTACGTC.

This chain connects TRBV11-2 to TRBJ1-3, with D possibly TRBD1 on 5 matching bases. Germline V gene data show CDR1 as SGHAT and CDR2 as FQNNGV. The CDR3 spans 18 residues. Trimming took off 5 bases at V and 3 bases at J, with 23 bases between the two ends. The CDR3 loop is CASSPVYRDSAFGNTIYF. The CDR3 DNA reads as TGTGCCAGCAGCCCAGTGTATCGAGACAGCGCTTTTGGAAACACCATATATTTT.

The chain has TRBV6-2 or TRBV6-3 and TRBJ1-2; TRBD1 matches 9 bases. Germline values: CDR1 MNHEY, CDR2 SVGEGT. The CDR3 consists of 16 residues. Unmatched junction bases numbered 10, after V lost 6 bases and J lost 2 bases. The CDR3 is CASSAPHRGLNYGYTF. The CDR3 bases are TGTGCCAGCAGCGCACCGCACAGGGGGCTCAACTATGGCTACACCTTC.

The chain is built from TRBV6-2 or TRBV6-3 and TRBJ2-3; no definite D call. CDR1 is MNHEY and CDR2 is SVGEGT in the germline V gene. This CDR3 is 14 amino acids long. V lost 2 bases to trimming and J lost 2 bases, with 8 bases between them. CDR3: CASSYGLYTDTQYF. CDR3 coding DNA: TGTGCCAGCAGTTACGGGTTATACACAGATACGCAGTATTTT.

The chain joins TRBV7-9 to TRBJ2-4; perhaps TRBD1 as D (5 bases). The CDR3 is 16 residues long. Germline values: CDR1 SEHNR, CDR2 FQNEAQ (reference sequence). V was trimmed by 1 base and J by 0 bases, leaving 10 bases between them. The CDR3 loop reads CASSLEGSLAKNIQYF. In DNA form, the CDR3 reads TGTGCCAGCAGCTTAGAGGGGTCCTTAGCCAAAAACATTCAGTACTTC.